The clone carrying this TCR beta chain was recorded many times. Its target is not known. The data are from a study of regulatory T cells in long-lasting Graves disease. Overall study context: More than 5 years of antithyroid drugs with positive TSH receptor antibodies defined persistent Graves' disease.

Time point given: persistent/refractory GD, antithyroid drugs over 5 years with positive TRAb. PBMC-derived RNA was used for the TCR library. Roughly 9.2-milliliter peripheral blood samples went into EDTA tubes. Assembly of TCR beta libraries relied on iRepertoire HTBI primers together with Arm-PCR of CDR3 regions. MiXCR, applied by TCRdb to the multiplex PCR reads, yields one record per CDR3 protein. The table shows more than 300,000 distinct CDR3 sequences, with around 19% occurring only once. The CDR3 sequence is 10 residues long. Trimming left V 8 bases short and J 5 bases short, with 6 bases between. Germline V CDR1 and CDR2: MNHNS, SASEGT. Broader study findings: Patients with persistent disease showed a bias toward TRBV28, TRBJ1-2 and TRBJ2-5. Blood alone, not thyroid tissue, was studied.

The clonotype originates from a female donor with Graves disease. Source: peripheral blood mononuclear cells (PBMCs), taken when the disease was refractory, from a patient treated with antithyroid drugs. The chain joins TRBV6-1 to TRBJ1-1; D is unclear. CDR3 nucleotide sequence: TGTGCCAGCGGAAGGACTGAAGCTTTCTTT. Encoded protein: CASGRTEAFF.